The 29 T cell receptor beta chains presented below share a single source sample, sequenced in a study of cytomegalovirus exposure and HLA in healthy donors (dated by TCRdb to 2015 to 2018). Receptor amplification or capture employed the immunoSEQ multiplex PCR assay. The multiplex PCR relied on a mix of 60 forward primers for TCR Vbeta segments and 13 reverse primers for TCR Jbeta segments. TCRdb provides this immuneACCESS table in a form limited to in-frame rearrangements. Some clones are lacking; in checked studies, under half of them reflect an unresolved V gene, and why the rest are absent is not known. The sample table shows about 160,000 clones, and over 60% are seen once. Over 2.5% of the sample is in the top ten clones. Sequencing was performed on PBMCs. These receptor sequences come from a woman in her 30s in good health and CMV-seronegative.

The chain couples TRBV7-9 to TRBJ2-4; D gene ambiguous. There are 14 residues in the CDR3. Germline V CDR1 and CDR2: SEHNR, FQNEAQ (reference sequence). Trimming took 1 base from V and 0 from J, leaving 4 bases between them. The CDR3, as DNA: TGTGCCAGCAGCTTAGTCAGAGCCAAAAACATTCAGTACTTC. This gives the protein CASSLVRAKNIQYF.

This chain joins TRBV19 and TRBJ1-1; 9 bases are shared with TRBD1. Looked up from germline, CDR1 is LNHDA and CDR2 is SQIVND (reference sequence). After removal of 7 bases from V and 4 bases from J, the junction contained 10 bases not matched to a gene. This CDR3 is 15 amino acids long. The CDR3, as DNA: TGTGCCAGTACCCCTTCTGACAGGGGGGTCACTGAAGCTTTCTTT. Translation: CASTPSDRGVTEAFF.

The V gene is TRBV6-1, the J gene TRBJ1-1; 8 positions agree with TRBD1. CDR1 and CDR2 from the germline V gene are MNHNS and SASEGT. The CDR3 loop spans 14 amino acids. With V trimmed by 5 bases and J by 6 bases, 8 bases remained unmatched. CDR3 in amino acids: CASSRQGKSPEAFF. The CDR3 coding sequence is TGTGCCAGCAGTAGACAGGGGAAATCTCCTGAAGCTTTCTTT.

The rearrangement joins TRBV11-2 to TRBJ2-5; TRBD2 is a possible D gene (6 bases). Germline CDR1 and CDR2: SGHAT and FQNNGV. With 2 bases removed from V and 2 bases from J, the gap between germline ends came to 12 bases. This CDR3 has 15 residues. As DNA, the CDR3 is TGTGCCAGCAGCTTATTGTCTAGCGCACAAGAGACCCAGTACTTC. It is translated as CASSLLSSAQETQYF.

The J gene is TRBJ2-2, the V gene TRBV5-1; no reliable D call. This CDR3 spans 13 amino acids. V lost 5 bases to trimming and J lost 3 bases, with 8 bases between them. Germline CDR1 SGHRS, CDR2 YFSETQ. The CDR3 region is CASSNRDTGELFF. Here the CDR3 DNA reads TGCGCCAGCAGTAACCGCGACACCGGGGAGCTGTTTTTT.

The genes are TRBV6-1 and TRBJ2-2, with TRBD1 as a possible D gene (5 bases). This CDR3 has 11 amino acids. The ends were cut back, 5 bases at V and 10 bases at J, with 8 bases in the middle. Germline loops: CDR1 MNHNS, CDR2 SASEGT. The CDR3 region is CASSLREELFF. CDR3 coding DNA: TGTGCCAGCAGTCTCAGGGAGGAGCTGTTTTTT.

This rearrangement joins TRBV4-3 to TRBJ2-2; D not resolved. The CDR3 contains 15 residues. Germline loops: CDR1 LGHNA, CDR2 YSLEER. V gave up 0 bases and J gave up 8 bases, with 13 bases separating them. CDR3 sequence (DNA): TGCGCCAGCAGCCAAGATTTCATACATTCTGGGGAGCTGTTTTTT. It specifies CASSQDFIHSGELFF.

The rearrangement uses TRBV28 and TRBJ2-7; D is unresolved. Germline CDR1 MDHEN, CDR2 SYDVKM. The V gene lost 2 bases and the J gene lost 7 bases, with 9 bases spanning the gap. The CDR3 is 12 residues long. The CDR3 loop is CASSLSSREQYF. The CDR3 nucleotides are TGTGCCAGCAGTTTAAGTTCTCGGGAGCAGTACTTC.

The genes are TRBV5-1 and TRBJ1-5, with D possibly TRBD1 on 5 matching bases. Per the germline V gene, CDR1 is SGHRS and CDR2 is YFSETQ. V was clipped by 0 bases and J by 8 bases, with 12 bases between them. The CDR3 covers 14 residues. The CDR3 nucleotides are TGCGCCAGCAGCTTGGGGCAGGGAAGGAAGCCCCAGCATTTT. Encoded protein: CASSLGQGRKPQHF. The full variable domain, completed using reference TRBV5-1 and TRBJ1-5, is KAGVTQTPRYLIKTRGQQVTLSCSPISGHRSVSWYQQTPGQGLQFLFEYFSETQRNKGNFPGRFSGRQFSNSRSEMNVSTLELGDSALYLCASSLGQGRKPQHFGDGTRLSIL.

The chain has TRBV9 and TRBJ2-3, with D possibly TRBD1 on 6 matching bases. This CDR3 is built from 17 residues. V was clipped by 3 bases and J by 2 bases, with 19 bases between them. CDR1 is SGDLS, CDR2 YYNGEE, per germline. CDR3 nucleotide sequence: TGTGCCAGCAGCGCCTCCCTCAGGGGCGGGTTCACAGATACGCAGTATTTT. It yields the protein CASSASLRGGFTDTQYF.

The rearrangement links TRBV14 to TRBJ1-1; 10 positions agree with TRBD1. J lost 3 bases, V lost 4 bases, and 2 bases had no gene match. This CDR3 spans 14 amino acids. CDR1 SGHDN and CDR2 FVKESK come from the germline V gene. CDR3 nucleotides: TGTGCCAGCAGCCGGGACAGGGGTCACACTGAAGCTTTCTTT. Translated, it gives CASSRDRGHTEAFF.

This clone was detected only a few times. J is TRBJ2-7 and V is TRBV29-1, with 11 positions matching TRBD1. From germline, CDR1 is SQVTM and CDR2 ANQGSEA. This CDR3 region has 14 residues. Trimming removed 4 bases from V and 7 bases from J; junction bases left unmatched: 9. The CDR3 coding sequence is TGCAGCGTTGCTCCCGGGACAGGGGGAAGAGAGCAGTACTTC. It specifies CSVAPGTGGREQYF.

The genes are TRBV7-3 and TRBJ2-7; TRBD2 is a possible D gene (6 bases). The length of the CDR3 is 14 residues. V shed 1 base and J shed 5 bases, with 12 bases lying between them. CDR1 and CDR2 (germline): SGHTA, FQGTGA. CDR3 protein: CASSLSGREDEQYF. The DNA of the CDR3 is TGTGCCAGCAGCTTAAGTGGGCGGGAAGACGAGCAGTACTTC.

The chain combines TRBV6-1 with TRBJ2-2, with 7 bases identical to TRBD1. The J segment lost 3 bases and the V segment lost 6 bases, leaving 4 bases of the junction unmatched. This CDR3 comprises 14 residues. Germline V gene data show CDR1 as MNHNS and CDR2 as SASEGT. CDR3 in DNA: TGTGCCAGCAGAACCGGGACAGACACCGGGGAGCTGTTTTTT. Its protein product is CASRTGTDTGELFF.

The V and J genes are TRBV28 and TRBJ2-7; weak D call: TRBD1 (5 bases). In germline, CDR1 is MDHEN, CDR2 SYDVKM. There are 13 residues in the CDR3. Between the trimmed V and J ends, which lost 7 bases and 6 bases, there was a span of 16 bases. DNA of the CDR3: TGTGCCAGCACGACAGTCCCGAAATCCGAGCAGTACTTC. Its protein product is CASTTVPKSEQYF.

As to this clone: Compared with germline, one end of the junction differs, possibly owing to a read error. The V call is TRBV4-1, the J call TRBJ1-2; weak D call: TRBD1 (5 bases). Germline V gene sequence: CDR1 MGHRA, CDR2 YSYEKL. This CDR3 region has 14 residues. CDR3 nucleotide sequence: TGCGCCAGCAGCCAAGAGGGGCTTAGCTATGGCTACCCCTTC. Its translation: CASSQEGLSYGYPF.

This clone has just a few counts. The chain is built from TRBV27 and TRBJ2-1, with D perhaps TRBD2 (5 bases). The V and J ends lost 8 bases and 7 bases respectively, with 9 bases between them. Germline V CDR1 and CDR2: MNHEY, SMNVEV (reference sequence). This CDR3 spans 11 amino acids. In DNA form, the CDR3 reads TGTGCCAGCGTAGCGAGGAATGAGCAGTTCTTC. It encodes CASVARNEQFF.

This clone was seen a handful of times. V is TRBV4-1 and J is TRBJ2-5, with 15 nucleotides matching TRBD2. Germline trimming cut 4 bases from V and 9 bases from J; bases unmatched to any gene: 3. This CDR3 has 14 residues. Germline V gene sequence: CDR1 MGHRA, CDR2 YSYEKL. The CDR3 bases are TGCGCCAGCAGCCCTGGACTAGCGGGGGGGGCCCAGTACTTC. Protein sequence: CASSPGLAGGAQYF.

This clone has more than one count but fewer than ten. The V and J genes are TRBV7-2 and TRBJ1-5; TRBD1 aligns across 7 bases. This CDR3 has 14 amino acids. Per germline, CDR1 SGHTA and CDR2 FQGNSA. V was pared by 5 bases and J by 7 bases, with 8 bases of the junction left unmatched. The CDR3 DNA is TGTGCCAGCAGCCCCCACAGGGGTGGGCAGCCCCAGCATTTT. It is translated as CASSPHRGGQPQHF.

This clone appeared a few times. The chain employs TRBV6-5 and TRBJ2-1, with TRBD2 matching 9 bases. CDR3 length equals 15 residues. V was pared by 4 bases and J by 3 bases, with 4 bases of the junction left unmatched. Looked up from germline, CDR1 is MNHEY and CDR2 is SVGAGI. The CDR3 nucleotides are TGTGCCAGCAGTTTTAGCGGGAGCCACTACAATGAGCAGTTCTTC. It is translated as CASSFSGSHYNEQFF.

This clone was observed a few times. This chain connects TRBV11-1 to TRBJ1-1; D gene ambiguous. Germline CDR1 and CDR2: SGHAT and FQDESV (reference sequence). The CDR3 length is 13 residues. The V end was cut by 4 bases, the J end by 0 bases, with 6 bases between. CDR3 bases: TGTGCCAGCAGCTGGAGTGTGAACACTGAAGCTTTCTTT. Its translation is CASSWSVNTEAFF. The full variable domain, in which reference TRBV11-1 and TRBJ1-1 provide the parts outside the CDR3, is EAEVAQSPRYKITEKSQAVAFWCDPISGHATLYWYRQILGQGPELLVQFQDESVVDDSQLPKDRFSAERLKGVDSTLKIQPAELGDSAMYLCASSWSVNTEAFFGQGTRLTVV.

This chain uses TRBV4-3 with TRBJ1-1, with a tentative D call TRBD1 (6 bases). Looked up from germline, CDR1 is LGHNA and CDR2 is YSLEER. The germline V and J ends were trimmed by 5 bases and 11 bases, with 18 bases remaining between them. The CDR3 covers 13 residues. CDR3 loop: CASSMRGGQGAFF. Written as DNA, the CDR3 is TGCGCCAGCAGCATGAGGGGGGGCCAGGGCGCTTTCTTT.

The rearrangement links TRBV7-3 to TRBJ2-5, with TRBD2 matching 12 bases. The CDR3 contains 18 residues. V was pared by 0 bases and J by 4 bases, with 9 bases of the junction left unmatched. Germline CDR1 is SGHTA and CDR2 is FQGTGA. The CDR3 spells CASSLTGLAGQTSETQYF. CDR3 DNA: TGTGCCAGCAGCTTAACAGGACTAGCGGGACAGACTTCAGAGACCCAGTACTTC.

This clone appeared a single time. The rearrangement uses TRBV7-2 and TRBJ1-5; no clear D gene. Germline-derived CDR1 and CDR2 are SGHTA and FQGNSA. V gave up 1 base and J gave up 0 bases, with 10 bases separating them. The CDR3 sequence is 16 residues long. The CDR3 here is CASSLGATDSNQPQHF. The CDR3 DNA follows: TGTGCCAGCAGCTTAGGGGCAACAGATAGCAATCAGCCCCAGCATTTT.

The chain employs TRBV13 and TRBJ1-2, with D tentatively TRBD1 (6 bases). Trimming removed 6 bases at V and 4 bases at J, with 18 bases between. CDR1 is PRHDT and CDR2 is FYEKMQ in the germline V gene (reference sequence). The CDR3 extends over 15 amino acids. CDR3 nucleotide sequence: TGTGCCAGCAGAGTCCACAGGGAAGCGATCTATGGCTACACCTTC. It specifies CASRVHREAIYGYTF.

The rearrangement joins TRBV5-1 to TRBJ2-3; 12 bases fit TRBD2. Germline CDR1 and CDR2: SGHRS and YFSETQ. J gave up 5 bases and V 0 bases, and 13 bases lay outside the gene matches. This CDR3 has 19 amino acids. The CDR3 region has the DNA TGCGCCAGCAGCTTGGCCGGACTAGCGGGGATCATTCGGCAAGATACGCAGTATTTT. As protein: CASSLAGLAGIIRQDTQYF.

The V call is TRBV30, the J call TRBJ1-6; the D gene is possibly TRBD1 (6 bases). The V end was cut by 1 base, the J end by 4 bases, with 11 bases between. The CDR3 length is 15 residues. Per germline, CDR1 GTSNPN and CDR2 SVGIG (reference sequence). The CDR3 here is CAWSGRTAYNSPLHF. CDR3 in DNA: TGTGCCTGGAGTGGCCGGACAGCTTATAATTCACCCCTCCACTTT.

V gene TRBV7-9 combines with J gene TRBJ1-5; D gene uncertain. The V gene lost 1 base and the J gene lost 6 bases, with 4 bases spanning the gap. The CDR3 contains 12 residues. Germline values: CDR1 SEHNR, CDR2 FQNEAQ (reference sequence). CDR3 nucleotide sequence: TGTGCCAGCAGCTTAGGAGTTCAGCCCCAGCATTTT. Amino acids: CASSLGVQPQHF.

The rearrangement joins TRBV6-5 to TRBJ1-2; the D gene is possibly TRBD1 (6 bases). Trimming left V 2 bases short and J 8 bases short, with 15 bases between. The germline V gene encodes CDR1 MNHEY and CDR2 SVGAGI. This CDR3 is built from 14 residues. This CDR3 reads CASSYADSGDGYTF. The CDR3 DNA is TGTGCCAGCAGTTACGCGGACAGTGGTGACGGCTACACCTTC.